The following is a T cell receptor (beta chain) sequence with its context. The sample is drawn from a study of blood T cell repertoires in COVID-19. The table came from immunoSEQ multiplex PCR; TCRdb's copy has only in-frame clones and leaves some out. The profile shows a few hundred thousand clones, roughly 91% of them singletons. The sequence was collected from a woman aged 25-40 years who had recovered from COVID-19. Sample: PBMCs or T cells enriched from blood (not recorded which).

CDR3 residues: CASSISDTQYF. DNA for the CDR3: TGCGCCAGCAGCATATCCGATACGCAGTATTTT. The chain couples TRBV5-1 to TRBJ2-3; D call uncertain. The ends were cut back, 4 bases at V and 6 bases at J, with 6 bases in the middle. Germline CDR1 reads SGHRS; CDR2 reads YFSETQ. The CDR3 runs 11 residues.